These T cell receptor beta chains were read from a single sample in a study of OX40 agonist ivuxolimab in advanced cancers. This table comes from immunoSEQ multiplex PCR, and its TCRdb copy is limited to in-frame clones, with some not included. The sample lists over 70,000 clones; 93% were seen once. Specimen: CD4+ or CD8+ T cells sorted from blood, collected in a trial of the OX40 agonist ivuxolimab. These receptors were collected from an adult with an advanced solid tumor such as melanoma, head and neck, liver or kidney cancer. Each CDR3 is given with its conserved first and last residue. The D gene is left open where the match is weak. Expanded clones get a size class; other rows say once, few or many, or leave the size out.

j_gene | v_gene | abundance | d_gene | CDR3aa | CDR3nt
TRBJ1-4 | TRBV7-2 | . | . | CASSNIVATNEKLFF | TGTGCCAGCAGCAATATAGTTGCAACTAATGAAAAACTGTTTTTT
TRBJ1-1 | TRBV27 | . | . | CASSLQARNTEAFF | TGTGCCAGCAGTTTACAGGCGAGGAACACTGAAGCTTTCTTT
TRBJ1-2 | TRBV11-2 | . | TRBD1 | CASSTFTGGFGYTF | TGTGCCAGCAGCACTTTCACAGGGGGCTTTGGCTACACCTTC
TRBJ2-7 | TRBV27 | . | . | CASSGLSAPYEQYF | TGTGCCAGCTCTGGACTCTCCGCCCCCTACGAGCAGTACTTC
TRBJ1-1 | TRBV29-1 | . | . | CSVEDNRIMGTEAFF | TGCAGCGTTGAAGATAACAGGATAATGGGGACTGAAGCTTTCTTT
TRBJ1-5 | TRBV7-9 | few | . | CASSPTGPNQPQHF | TGTGCCAGCAGCCCGACAGGCCCCAATCAGCCCCAGCATTTT
TRBJ2-7 | TRBV19 | . | . | CASSIQGSTYEQYF | TGTGCCAGTAGTATCCAGGGGTCAACCTACGAGCAGTACTTC
TRBJ2-7 | TRBV6-5 | . | . | CASSPTLTGTGEQYF | TGTGCCAGCAGTCCCACTCTAACAGGGACGGGGGAGCAGTACTTC
TRBJ2-5 | TRBV4-1 | . | . | CASSHPSSPETQYF | TGCGCCAGCAGCCATCCCTCTTCCCCAGAGACCCAGTACTTC
TRBJ1-1 | TRBV6-5 | once | . | CASSYSLGTEAFF | TGTGCCAGCAGTTACTCTCTCGGCACTGAAGCTTTCTTT
TRBJ1-6 | TRBV7-6 | . | TRBD1 | CASSSAGTGGSPLHF | TGTGCCAGCAGCTCAGCCGGGACAGGGGGATCACCCCTCCACTTT
TRBJ2-5 | TRBV27 | . | . | CASSLYPAQETQYF | TGTGCCAGCAGTTTATATCCGGCCCAAGAGACCCAGTACTTC
TRBJ2-2 | TRBV4-2 | once | TRBD1 | CASSQKGGTGDWELFF | TGTGCCAGCAGCCAGAAGGGGGGGACAGGGGACTGGGAGCTGTTTTTT
TRBJ1-2 | TRBV6-1 | . | . | CASSSTGRGGYTF | TGTGCCAGCAGTTCTACAGGTCGAGGCGGCTACACCTTC
TRBJ2-7 | TRBV2 | . | . | CASTVGTAGYEQYF | TGTGCCAGCACCGTCGGGACGGCTGGGTACGAGCAGTACTTC
TRBJ1-3 | TRBV5-1 | few | . | CASSLVGPGNTIYF | TGCGCCAGCAGCTTGGTAGGTCCTGGAAACACCATATATTTT
TRBJ2-5 | TRBV6-5 | . | . | CASSYFRPEETQYF | TGTGCCAGCAGTTATTTCCGACCAGAAGAGACCCAGTACTTC
TRBJ2-2 | TRBV27 | . | . | CASSGGTSNTGELFF | TGTGCCAGCAGTGGGGGGACTTCGAACACCGGGGAGCTGTTTTTT
TRBJ2-7 | TRBV23-1 | . | TRBD2 | CASSTGLAGEGEQYF | TGCGCCAGCAGTACCGGACTAGCGGGAGAAGGAGAGCAGTACTTC
TRBJ2-7 | TRBV27 | . | TRBD1 | CASSLVGPGGILPYEQYF | TGTGCCAGCAGTTTGGTAGGTCCAGGGGGCATTCTTCCCTACGAGCAGTACTTC
TRBJ2-7 | TRBV14 | . | . | CASSQAPATDALWQYF | TGTGCCAGCAGCCAAGCCCCGGCCACGGACGCCCTCTGGCAGTACTTC
TRBJ1-3 | TRBV9 | . | . | CASSGNTIYF | TGTGCCAGCAGCGGAAACACCATATATTTT
TRBJ2-7 | TRBV5-5 | . | . | CASSLERATSYEQYF | TGTGCCAGCAGCTTGGAGCGGGCCACCTCCTACGAGCAGTACTTC
TRBJ2-1 | TRBV6-5 | . | . | CASSYPMPGPPREQFF | TGTGCCAGCAGTTACCCAATGCCGGGTCCCCCGAGGGAGCAGTTCTTC
TRBJ2-5 | TRBV9 | . | TRBD2 | CASSVRGTREETQYF | TGTGCCAGCAGCGTAAGAGGGACTAGGGAAGAGACCCAGTACTTC
TRBJ2-7 | TRBV9 | . | . | CASSPYGADEQYF | TGTGCCAGCAGCCCCTACGGGGCGGACGAGCAGTACTTC
TRBJ1-2 | TRBV6-5 | . | . | CASSSTSNYGYTF | TGTGCCAGCAGTTCTACATCTAACTATGGCTACACCTTC
TRBJ2-5 | TRBV28 | . | . | CASSLVQGEETQYF | TGTGCCAGCAGTTTAGTACAGGGCGAAGAGACCCAGTACTTC
TRBJ2-1 | TRBV5-1 | . | TRBD1 | CASSLEEWGQANEQFF | TGCGCCAGCAGCTTGGAGGAGTGGGGACAGGCGAATGAGCAGTTCTTC
TRBJ2-3 | TRBV7-9 | . | . | CASSLILTGSGTDTQYF | TGTGCCAGCAGCTTAATCCTGACAGGTTCTGGCACAGATACGCAGTATTTT
TRBJ1-4 | TRBV4-3 | . | . | CASSQDRQGGNEKLFF | TGCGCCAGCAGCCAAGATCGTCAGGGAGGAAATGAAAAACTGTTTTTT
TRBJ2-1 | TRBV25-1 | once | TRBD2 | CASSEQHQRGGPHNEQFF | TGTGCCAGCAGTGAGCAGCACCAGCGGGGCGGGCCCCACAATGAGCAGTTCTTC
TRBJ2-3 | TRBV10-2 | . | TRBD2 | CASSEVGGATDTQYF | TGCGCCAGCAGTGAAGTCGGGGGGGCGACAGATACGCAGTATTTT
TRBJ2-7 | TRBV7-9 | . | TRBD2 | CASSLEAGEYEQYF | TGTGCCAGCAGCTTAGAAGCGGGAGAATACGAGCAGTACTTC
TRBJ1-2 | TRBV14 | once | TRBD1 | CASSQDTMFWDSLYGYTF | TGTGCCAGCAGCCAAGATACTATGTTTTGGGACAGTCTTTATGGCTACACCTTC
TRBJ2-1 | TRBV27 | . | . | CASSPRGGTVNNEQFF | TGTGCCAGCAGTCCGAGAGGGGGTACCGTTAACAATGAGCAGTTCTTC
TRBJ1-2 | TRBV4-3 | . | . | CASSQNILLRGPIYGYTF | TGCGCCAGCAGCCAAAATATTCTGTTGCGGGGCCCTATCTATGGCTACACCTTC
TRBJ2-3 | TRBV7-9 | . | TRBD1 | CASSLVGTGTDTQYF | TGTGCCAGCAGCTTAGTTGGGACAGGCACAGATACGCAGTATTTT
TRBJ2-5 | TRBV5-6 | . | . | CASSAGSGGQKETQYF | TGTGCCAGCAGCGCCGGAAGTGGAGGGCAAAAAGAGACCCAGTACTTC
TRBJ2-7 | TRBV4-3 | . | TRBD1 | CASSLTGTVTYEQYF | TGCGCCAGCAGCCTAACCGGGACAGTGACCTACGAGCAGTACTTC
TRBJ2-7 | TRBV27 | . | . | CASSYTTGSYEQYF | TGTGCCAGCAGTTACACGACAGGCTCCTACGAGCAGTACTTC
TRBJ2-7 | TRBV9 | . | . | CASSVEGRGYEQYF | TGTGCCAGCAGCGTAGAGGGCAGGGGTTACGAGCAGTACTTC